What follows are 30 T cell receptor beta chains derived from one specimen sequenced in a study of blood T cells in healthy people across ages. PCR was performed a second time for 7 to 11 cycles using a sample-barcoded 5' primer and a J-beta primer mix. MiXCR, run by TCRdb on the 5' RACE reads, gives a single entry per CDR3 protein. The sample has hundreds of thousands of distinct CDR3 sequences; 55% to 75% are singletons. Sequences were obtained from blood. The receptors here all came from a man in his thirties or forties in good health.

The J gene is TRBJ1-2, the V gene TRBV7-9; D is unclear. CDR3 length equals 8 residues. Deletions cut 10 bases from V and 11 bases from J, with 8 bases between. Per germline, CDR1 SEHNR and CDR2 FQNEAQ (reference sequence). In nucleotides, the CDR3 is TGTGCCACCCACGGGTACACCTTC. Translating it yields CATHGYTF.

The chain employs TRBV7-9 and TRBJ1-1, with D perhaps matching TRBD1 (5 bases). This CDR3 has 15 residues. The germline gives CDR1 SEHNR, CDR2 FQNEAQ (reference sequence). The germline V and J ends were trimmed by 5 bases and 1 base, with 14 bases remaining between them. The CDR3 reads CASSPSMTANTEAFF. The CDR3 DNA reads TGTGCCAGCAGCCCGTCGATGACAGCGAACACTGAAGCTTTCTTT.

In its sample, this clonotype was seen once. CDR3 sequence: CASSPVLGRAGYNEQFF. The CDR3, as DNA: TGTGCCAGCAGCCCCGTCCTGGGACGAGCGGGATACAATGAGCAGTTCTTC. The chain carries TRBV7-9 and TRBJ2-1; TRBD2 matches 7 bases. CDR1 and CDR2 from the germline V gene are SEHNR and FQNEAQ (reference sequence). This CDR3 contains 17 residues. With 5 bases clipped from V and 4 bases from J, the junction kept 14 bases outside the gene matches.

The gene calls are TRBV6-5 and TRBJ2-1; D possibly corresponds to TRBD1 (6 bases). CDR1 is MNHEY, CDR2 SVGAGI, per germline. The ends were cut back, 2 bases at V and 6 bases at J, with 14 bases in the middle. This CDR3 spans 15 amino acids. CDR3 in DNA: TGTGCCAGCAGTTACATCCCCCCAGGGGCCAATGAGCAGTTCTTC. The encoded protein is CASSYIPPGANEQFF.

This clonotype has only a few counts. This chain connects TRBV29-1 to TRBJ1-2, with D possibly matching TRBD1 (6 bases). Germline V gene sequence: CDR1 SQVTM, CDR2 ANQGSEA. The ends were cut back, 4 bases at V and 3 bases at J, with 12 bases in the middle. The CDR3 length is 13 residues. CDR3 in DNA: TGCAGCGTTGGAGGGGGGGATTACTATGGCTACACCTTC. As protein: CSVGGGDYYGYTF.

The chain employs TRBV28 and TRBJ2-4; 8 nucleotides align to TRBD1. The DNA matches TRBJ2-7 better at its end, which makes the J call doubtful. The CDR3 spans 15 residues. From germline, CDR1 is MDHEN and CDR2 SYDVKM. The CDR3 region is CASSLRTGWTHEQYF. CDR3 DNA sequence: TGTGCCAGCAGTTTAAGGACAGGGTGGACCCACGAGCAGTACTTC.

This clonotype turned up a few times. The chain uses TRBV7-9 and TRBJ1-6, with a weak D call TRBD1 (5 bases). This CDR3 region has 15 residues. Germline CDR1 and CDR2: SEHNR and FQNEAQ (reference sequence). The V and J ends lost 5 bases and 8 bases respectively, with 16 bases between them. CDR3 loop: CASSLRQGADSPLHF. The CDR3 DNA reads TGTGCCAGCAGCCTCAGGCAGGGAGCGGATTCACCCCTCCACTTT.

The rearrangement joins TRBV18 to TRBJ2-1; 8 bases line up with TRBD2. The CDR3 loop spans 15 amino acids. The trim removed 1 base at V and 15 bases at J, leaving 14 bases unmatched. CDR1 KGHSH and CDR2 LQKENI come from the germline V gene. The CDR3 coding sequence is TGTGCCAGCTCACCACAGGGGAGTAGCGGGGATCTCATGTTCTTC. It codes for CASSPQGSSGDLMFF.

CDR3 in DNA: TGTGCCAGCAGCGCCCCCCCAAACTATGGCTACACCTTC. Residues: CASSAPPNYGYTF. This chain uses TRBV25-1 with TRBJ1-2; the D is unclear. The CDR3 totals 13 residues. The V end lost 6 bases, the J end lost 2 bases, and 10 bases lay between the germline ends. CDR1 and CDR2 from the germline V gene are MGHDK and SYGVNS.

This chain links TRBV12-3 or TRBV12-4 with TRBJ2-5, with TRBD1 as a possible D gene (5 bases). V lost 6 bases, J lost 2 bases, and 22 bases lay in between. This CDR3 has 17 amino acids. CDR3 amino acids: CASSSRQLGRYQETQYF. The CDR3 DNA sequence: TGTGCCAGCAGCAGCAGACAGCTAGGACGATATCAAGAGACCCAGTACTTC.

This clonotype has a handful of counts. The rearrangement joins TRBV6-6 to TRBJ2-7; D ambiguous. Germline-derived CDR1 and CDR2 are MNHNY and SVGAGI (reference sequence). Trimming removed 6 bases from V and 0 bases from J, with 12 bases in between. The CDR3 sequence is 14 residues long. The CDR3 loop is CASSYEQHSYEQYF. The CDR3 nucleotides are TGTGCCAGCAGCTACGAGCAGCACTCCTACGAGCAGTACTTC.

This clonotype was seen only a few times. The CDR3 sequence is CSFSSGTSGRNEQFF. The CDR3 DNA reads TGCAGCTTCTCGTCCGGGACTAGCGGGAGAAATGAGCAGTTCTTC. The chain uses TRBV29-1 and TRBJ2-1, with 14 bases identical to TRBD2. This CDR3 is 15 amino acids long. With 8 bases clipped from V and 7 bases from J, the junction kept 10 bases outside the gene matches. Germline CDR1 is SQVTM and CDR2 is ANQGSEA.

The rearrangement links TRBV28 to TRBJ1-4; unclear D gene. V was pared by 2 bases and J by 5 bases, with 12 bases between. CDR1 and CDR2 from the germline V gene are MDHEN and SYDVKM. This CDR3 contains 15 residues. CDR3 in amino acids: CASSLVPELNEKLFF. DNA for the CDR3: TGTGCCAGCAGTTTAGTCCCGGAGCTCAATGAAAAACTGTTTTTT.

This clonotype was seen at least ten times. The V gene is TRBV12-3 or TRBV12-4, the J gene TRBJ2-1, with 10 nucleotides matching TRBD2. The CDR3 is 15 residues long. V dropped 3 bases and J dropped 6; count of bases not matched to a gene: 5. As DNA, the CDR3 is TGTGCCAGCAGTTTTCTAGCGGGAGAAGGCAATGAGCAGTTCTTC. It yields the protein CASSFLAGEGNEQFF.

This chain joins TRBV6-2 or TRBV6-3 and TRBJ2-5; D remains ambiguous. This CDR3 contains 15 residues. CDR1 is MNHEY and CDR2 is SVGEGT in the germline V gene. V lost 4 bases and J 5 bases, leaving 17 bases between the germline ends. In DNA, the CDR3 is TGTGCCAGCAGTTTAGGGTTCGAAGGGTTGGAGACCCAGTACTTC. Translated, it gives CASSLGFEGLETQYF.

This chain links TRBV9 with TRBJ2-1, with 7 bases that match TRBD2. CDR1 is SGDLS, CDR2 YYNGEE, per germline. The V gene end was trimmed by 0 bases and the J gene end by 7 bases; junction bases not matched to a gene: 7. This CDR3 comprises 15 residues. The CDR3 loop is CASSVVPSGGNEQFF. The CDR3 DNA reads as TGTGCCAGCAGCGTAGTGCCTAGCGGTGGTAATGAGCAGTTCTTC.

This clonotype was observed a handful of times. The chain employs TRBV6-2 or TRBV6-3 and TRBJ1-2, with 7 bases aligning to TRBD1. The CDR3 length is 16 residues. With 4 bases clipped from V and 6 bases from J, the junction kept 14 bases outside the gene matches. The V gene's germline CDR1 is MNHEY and CDR2 SVGEGT. The CDR3 loop is CASSSATDRVGNGYTF. Here the CDR3 DNA reads TGTGCCAGCAGTTCGGCCACCGACAGGGTGGGGAATGGCTACACCTTC.

The chain joins TRBV28 to TRBJ2-1, with 13 bases matching TRBD2. The V segment lost 4 bases and the J segment 4 bases; nucleotides outside the gene matches: 4. The CDR3 is made up of 16 amino acids. Germline CDR1 and CDR2: MDHEN and SYDVKM. The CDR3: CASSSSLAGGYNEQFF. CDR3 DNA: TGTGCCAGCAGTTCGTCACTAGCGGGAGGGTACAATGAGCAGTTCTTC.

V gene TRBV6-5 combines with J gene TRBJ1-2, with D unclear. Germline CDR1 reads MNHEY; CDR2 reads SVGAGI. V dropped 6 bases and J dropped 7 bases, with 9 bases sitting between them. This CDR3 is built from 11 residues. Written as DNA, the CDR3 is TGTGCCAGCAGCAACAACATTGGCTACACCTTC. Protein: CASSNNIGYTF.

V usage is TRBV12-3 or TRBV12-4 and J usage is TRBJ2-1; 8 bases fit TRBD1. J gave up 9 bases and V 5 bases, and 9 bases lay outside the gene matches. There are 14 residues in the CDR3. CDR3 sequence: CASSTPTGALEQFF. The CDR3 DNA reads as TGTGCCAGCAGTACACCGACAGGGGCGCTTGAGCAGTTCTTC.

At least ten counts were recorded for this clonotype. DNA of the CDR3: TGTGCCAGCAGCGACAGGTACGAGCAGTACTTC. It encodes CASSDRYEQYF. This sequence joins TRBV6-2 or TRBV6-3 and TRBJ2-7, with D possibly TRBD1 on 6 matching bases. V lost 6 bases, J lost 4 bases, and 7 bases lay in between. Looked up from germline, CDR1 is MNHEY and CDR2 is SVGEGT. The CDR3 is 11 residues long.

The chain is built from TRBV27 and TRBJ2-3; D remains ambiguous. The V end was cut by 5 bases, the J end by 3 bases, with 9 bases between. The CDR3 is 13 amino acids. Germline CDR1 MNHEY, CDR2 SMNVEV (reference sequence). The DNA of the CDR3 is TGTGCCAGCAGTGATTTATGGACAGATACGCAGTATTTT. Translating gives CASSDLWTDTQYF.

This clonotype was seen only a few times. CDR3 region: CASSPGQIETQYF. CDR3 DNA: TGTGCCAGCAGTCCCGGACAGATAGAGACCCAGTACTTC. J is TRBJ2-5 and V is TRBV6-5, with D maybe TRBD1 (6 bases). V lost 5 bases, J lost 4 bases, and 11 bases lay in between. CDR3 length: 13 residues. Per the germline V gene, CDR1 is MNHEY and CDR2 is SVGAGI.

This clonotype was observed a handful of times. The chain is built from TRBV20-1 and TRBJ2-5, with 9 nucleotides matching TRBD2. The J call may be in error: the DNA end matches TRBJ2-7 better. Germline-derived CDR1 and CDR2 are DFQATT and SNEGSKA (reference sequence). The CDR3 covers 16 residues. CDR3 nucleotide sequence: TGCAGTGCTTCCGAGAATGGACTAGCGCCGTCCTACGAGCAGTACTTC. This sequence encodes CSASENGLAPSYEQYF.

This clonotype turned up a few times. The CDR3 loop reads CAMRAGDTDTQYF. The CDR3 nucleotides read TGTGCCATGCGAGCGGGGGACACAGATACGCAGTATTTT. This chain links TRBV10-3 with TRBJ2-3, with 8 bases that match TRBD2. V shed 9 bases and J 2 bases; nucleotides not matched to a gene: 4. Germline lookup yields CDR1 ENHRY and CDR2 SYGVKD. The CDR3 has 13 amino acids.

The J gene is TRBJ2-5, the V gene TRBV30, with D perhaps TRBD2 (5 bases). Trimming took 1 base from V and 5 from J, leaving 11 bases between them. CDR1 GTSNPN and CDR2 SVGIG come from the germline V gene (reference sequence). This CDR3 is built from 13 residues. CDR3 in DNA: TGTGCCTGGAGTGATAATAGCGTGGAGACCCAGTACTTC. Protein sequence: CAWSDNSVETQYF. The whole variable domain, remainder taken from reference TRBV30 and TRBJ2-5, is SQTIHQWPATLVQPVGSPLSLECTVEGTSNPNLYWYRQAAGRGLQLLFYSVGIGQISSEVPQNLSASRPQDRQFILSSKKLLLSDSGFYLCAWSDNSVETQYFGPGTRLLVL.

The chain couples TRBV7-2 to TRBJ2-5, with 8 bases fitting TRBD1. TRBJ2-7 explains the end of the DNA better; the J call may be wrong. This CDR3 region has 17 residues. Germline CDR1 and CDR2: SGHTA and FQGNSA. The CDR3 spells CASSLDLVLQGADEQYF. The CDR3 nucleotides are TGTGCCAGCAGCTTAGACTTGGTTCTTCAGGGGGCCGACGAGCAGTACTTC.

The chain recombines TRBV7-8 with TRBJ2-3, with 7 positions matching TRBD2. Trimming took 5 bases from V and 3 from J; bases not matched to a gene: 8. From germline, CDR1 is SGHVS and CDR2 FQNEAQ. This CDR3 is built from 15 residues. CDR3 sequence: CASSVTGGSTDTQYF. The CDR3 DNA reads TGTGCCAGCAGCGTGACCGGCGGGAGTACAGATACGCAGTATTTT.

The rearrangement links TRBV6-5 to TRBJ2-1; D is unclear. The CDR3 loop spans 15 amino acids. The V gene lost 4 bases and the J gene lost 9 bases, with 19 bases spanning the gap. The V gene's germline CDR1 is MNHEY and CDR2 SVGAGI. The CDR3 region has the DNA TGTGCCAGCAGTTGGTCCGGGCCCAGGTTGGGTGAGCAGTTCTTC. It translates to CASSWSGPRLGEQFF.

The rearrangement links TRBV30 to TRBJ2-5; 10 positions match TRBD1. The CDR3 spans 15 residues. CDR1 is GTSNPN, CDR2 SVGIG, per germline (reference sequence). Trimming at V came to 3 bases and at J to 5 bases, leaving 9 bases not matched to a gene. CDR3 coding DNA: TGTGCCTGGAGAGCCGGGACAGGGGTTTTGGAGACCCAGTACTTC. Encoded protein: CAWRAGTGVLETQYF. The whole variable domain, remainder taken from reference TRBV30 and TRBJ2-5, is SQTIHQWPATLVQPVGSPLSLECTVEGTSNPNLYWYRQAAGRGLQLLFYSVGIGQISSEVPQNLSASRPQDRQFILSSKKLLLSDSGFYLCAWRAGTGVLETQYFGPGTRLLVL.